This T cell receptor (beta chain) was obtained from a study of T cells in Graves' hyperthyroidism and ophthalmopathy (dated by TCRdb to about 2019). About the full investigation: Peripheral blood was sampled at the time of initial diagnosis, prior to any treatment. To identify TCR V-J signatures that set the groups apart, the researchers used a discovery cohort of about a hundred patients, made up of 43 with Graves' ophthalmopathy and around 58 with stable Graves' hyperthyroidism. An independent validation cohort of fewer than 20 hyperthyroidism patients and over 15 patients who later progressed to ophthalmopathy tested prospective prediction of ophthalmopathy. The 90 or so discovery patients were randomly split 7:3 into training and test sets. Thyroid tissue and blood T-cell repertoires from six Graves' hyperthyroidism patients were also compared in the study. After sampling, hyperthyroidism patients received methimazole starting at 30 mg daily, and ophthalmopathy patients received high-dose intravenous methylprednisolone. TCR Vbeta CDR3 sequencing of roughly 140 peripheral blood samples (approximately 44 ophthalmopathy, approximately 80 hyperthyroidism and roughly 17 progressor patients) is reported in the paper.

This clonotype was picked up many times. Its cognate antigen has yet to be identified. It has no much larger one-base neighbor in the sample; base qualities were not kept. Reading from cysteine to phenylalanine, the CDR3 counts 12 amino acids. The read is trimmed to its CDR3 DNA, 36 bases read in frame from base 1. Taken from the germline V gene (reference sequence), the CDR1 and CDR2 loops are DFQATT and SNEGSKA. V is shortened by 3 bases, J by 5 bases, and the region joining them spans 11 bases. Broad study findings and their caveats: During validation, the model predicted progression to ophthalmopathy a median of approximately 7 months ahead of onset, with around 65% sensitivity and 72.22% specificity. Sample size was not statistically predetermined, and investigators were not blinded to group allocation. Most expanded thyroid clonotypes (frequency above 0.001) were also detected in blood, a finding suggesting that blood repertoires may reflect thyroid immune responses. In cross-validation, a model built on a 13 V-J signature told ophthalmopathy apart from stable hyperthyroidism with less than 90% sensitivity and 81% to 82% specificity, and in testing the same model reached 80%/75%.

A patient counted as having stable Graves' hyperthyroidism if no progression to ophthalmopathy occurred over 18 months of follow-up. Hyperthyroidism patients were aged 18 to 65 years and newly diagnosed, with disease duration of less than 2 months. The study excluded patients with uncontrolled infections, other autoimmune diseases, pregnancy or lactation. Diagnoses relied on clinical symptoms, serum thyroxine and TRAb, thyroid ultrasound and orbital computed tomography. PBMCs were isolated from 10 ml of fresh peripheral blood by Ficoll-Paque density gradient centrifugation. Total RNA was extracted using Trizol reagent, and RNA quality was assessed on an Agilent 2100 Bioanalyzer. Amplification of TCR beta CDR3 regions was carried out from RNA transcripts. The TCR CDR3 was subjected to a first round of RT-PCR using the HTBI primer set and the Qiagen OneStep RT-PCR kit. A second multiplex PCR round built the libraries, followed by size selection and purification. Paired-end sequencing of the libraries was performed with 100 bp reads on an Illumina HiSeq2000. Concerning the study's data processing: Raw data were processed with SOAPnuke, discarding reads with adapters, uncalled bases, mean Phred below 15, or no exact constant-primer or identifier match. High-quality paired reads were merged using COPE v1.2.5, and each unique nucleotide sequence was defined as a clonotype. MiTCR v1.1 was used to align the clonotypes against IMGT TRBV, TRBD and TRBJ reference segments. The analysis included only V-J combinations with a frequency above 0.0001, which together covered 99.2% of the repertoires. The TCS score was defined as F50 (clonal expansion) divided by E x V (chaos), with BLOSUM62-based TCRdist calculated between CDR3 peptides within each V-J. Welch's t-statistics and random forest reduced several hundred V-J features to roughly 13, which were used in a naive Bayes classifier (R e1071). The public sequencing data were trimmed at Q25 with fastp and processed into clonotypes with MiXCR by TCRdb, which kept only in-frame beta chains. Each CDR3 protein gets just one entry, which takes the most common genes and DNA from the rows behind it. TCRdb, rather than the study authors, made the V and J calls. The sample data list 300,000 to 400,000 distinct CDR3 sequences, and 18% of these were observed just once. Jointly, the top ten make up under 55% of the sample.

The sequenced material came from blood. The rearranged chain carries TRBV20-1 and TRBJ2-7; no D gene can be assigned with confidence. The sequence came from a woman aged 45-65 years with Graves' hyperthyroidism. The nucleotide sequence is given as TGCAGTGCTAGTCACCAAGACCACGAGCAGTACTTC. Translation gives CSASHQDHEQYF.